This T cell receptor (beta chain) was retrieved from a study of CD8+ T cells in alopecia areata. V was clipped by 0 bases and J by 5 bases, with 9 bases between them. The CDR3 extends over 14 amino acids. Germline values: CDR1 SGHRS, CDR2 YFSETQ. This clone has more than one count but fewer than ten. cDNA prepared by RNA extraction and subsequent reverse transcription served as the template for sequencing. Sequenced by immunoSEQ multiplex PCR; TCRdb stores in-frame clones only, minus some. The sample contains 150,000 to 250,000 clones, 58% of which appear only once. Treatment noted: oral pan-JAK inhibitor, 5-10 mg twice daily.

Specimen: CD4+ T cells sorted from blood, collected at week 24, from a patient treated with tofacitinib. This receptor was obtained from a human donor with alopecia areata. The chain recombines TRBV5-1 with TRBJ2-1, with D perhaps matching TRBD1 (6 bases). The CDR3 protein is CASSLATGDNEQFF. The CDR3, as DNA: TGCGCCAGCAGCTTGGCGACAGGAGACAATGAGCAGTTCTTC.